Shown below are 8 T cell receptor beta chains from a single sample sequenced in a study of T cells after yellow fever vaccination. One entry per CDR3 protein results from TCRdb running MiXCR on the 5' RACE reads. The data show hundreds of thousands of distinct CDR3 sequences, 3.6% seen once. Sequenced material: PBMCs, taken on the day of the yellow fever booster vaccination. These receptors were collected from a young man who received the YFV17D yellow fever vaccine.

CDR3 bases: TGTGCCAGCAGCATAACTAGCGGGGGGACCCTCTACGAGCAGTACTTC. Encoded protein: CASSITSGGTLYEQYF. This chain uses TRBV5-4 with TRBJ2-7, with TRBD2 matching over 12 bases. Germline loops: CDR1 SGHNT, CDR2 YYREEE (reference sequence). The length of the CDR3 is 16 residues. J lost 3 bases, V lost 4 bases, and 8 bases had no gene match.

J is TRBJ1-2 and V is TRBV19; D is undetermined. V gave up 3 bases and J gave up 5 bases, with 10 bases separating them. Per germline, CDR1 LNHDA and CDR2 SQIVND (reference sequence). The CDR3 is made up of 13 amino acids. The CDR3 bases are TGTGCCAGTAGTATCGGCCCTATATATGGCTACACCTTC. This codes for CASSIGPIYGYTF.

The rearrangement links TRBV11-2 to TRBJ2-1, with no clear D. This CDR3 has 15 residues. CDR1 is SGHAT and CDR2 is FQNNGV in the germline V gene. V was pared by 5 bases and J by 0 bases, with 11 bases between. CDR3 nucleotides: TGTGCCAGCAGCCCCCACCTAAGCTCCTACAATGAGCAGTTCTTC. Translation gives CASSPHLSSYNEQFF.

This clonotype has only a few counts. The J gene is TRBJ2-1, the V gene TRBV6-4; no clear D gene. The V end was cut by 5 bases, the J end by 6 bases, with 5 bases between. The CDR3 contains 11 residues. Per the germline V gene, CDR1 is MRHNA and CDR2 is SNTAGT. CDR3 sequence (DNA): TGTGCCAGCAGTTACTTCAATGAGCAGTTCTTC. The encoded protein is CASSYFNEQFF.

This clonotype was counted many times. V usage is TRBV7-2 and J usage is TRBJ2-3; 12 bases are shared with TRBD2. V was clipped by 2 bases and J by 4 bases; unmatched bases: 4. CDR1 and CDR2 (germline): SGHTA, FQGNSA. The CDR3 runs 16 residues. The CDR3 nucleotides are TGTGCCAGCAGCTTAACCCTAGCGGGGGGGGCAGATACGCAGTATTTT. This encodes CASSLTLAGGADTQYF.

This chain joins TRBV12-5 and TRBJ1-2; 7 bases are shared with TRBD1. The CDR3 loop spans 14 amino acids. The junction had 11 bases not matched to a gene; V was cut back by 5 bases and J by 8 bases. The germline V gene has CDR1 LGHNT and CDR2 FRNRAP. CDR3 sequence: CASGPISGGGGYTF. CDR3 DNA: TGTGCTAGTGGTCCGATATCAGGGGGTGGCGGCTACACCTTC.

This clonotype has a handful of counts. The genes are TRBV3-1 and TRBJ2-7, with TRBD2 identical over 8 bases. V dropped 1 base and J dropped 6; count of bases not matched to a gene: 8. The CDR3 runs to 15 residues. Germline assignment: CDR1 LGHDT and CDR2 YNNKEL (reference sequence). For the CDR3, the DNA is TGTGCCAGCAGCCAAGGGGGACTAGTTTTCGGCGAGCAGTACTTC. Its translation: CASSQGGLVFGEQYF.

The rearrangement joins TRBV19 to TRBJ1-1; tentative D call: TRBD1 (6 bases). The CDR3 consists of 14 residues. From germline, CDR1 is LNHDA and CDR2 SQIVND (reference sequence). Trimming shortened V by 5 bases and J by 5 bases, and 15 bases separated the two germline ends. The CDR3 DNA reads TGTGCCAGTAGTGTCGCGGGGGCGAGGACTGAAGCTTTCTTT. Protein: CASSVAGARTEAFF.